Below are 29 T cell receptor beta chains sequenced from a single sample in a study of blood T cell repertoires in COVID-19. Assay: immunoSEQ multiplex PCR; the TCRdb copy retains only in-frame clones and omits some. In the table there are fewer than 90,000 clones, nearly 95% of which are singletons. Sequenced material: peripheral blood. These receptors all stem from a human donor with active COVID-19. The donor label of this sample is uncertain.

The genes are TRBV6-5 and TRBJ2-2, with 10 bases lining up with TRBD2. The J segment lost 8 bases and the V segment lost 4 bases, leaving 7 bases of the junction unmatched. The CDR3 runs 15 residues. The germline V gene has CDR1 MNHEY and CDR2 SVGAGI. CDR3 sequence reads: CASSFLAGEVGELFF. CDR3 DNA sequence: TGTGCCAGCAGTTTCCTAGCGGGAGAGGTTGGGGAGCTGTTTTTT.

The chain joins TRBV9 to TRBJ1-2, with 7 bases that match TRBD1. The ends lost 2 bases at V and 6 bases at J; junction bases unmatched: 10. The CDR3 consists of 15 residues. The germline CDR1 and CDR2 sequences are SGDLS and YYNGEE. For the CDR3, the DNA is TGTGCCAGCAGCGTCGGGACAGCCAAGGAGCATGGCTACACCTTC. Translation: CASSVGTAKEHGYTF.

This clone was found once. This sequence joins TRBV19 and TRBJ1-2, with 9 nucleotides matching TRBD1. Germline V gene data show CDR1 as LNHDA and CDR2 as SQIVND (reference sequence). The CDR3 covers 15 residues. V was pared by 9 bases and J by 1 base, with 9 bases of the junction left unmatched. The CDR3 reads CASLEGTGFNYGYTF. The CDR3 DNA follows: TGTGCCAGCCTAGAAGGGACAGGGTTTAACTATGGCTACACCTTC.

This rearrangement joins TRBV6-5 to TRBJ2-7; 9 nucleotides align to TRBD1. The CDR3 has 14 amino acids. The germline gives CDR1 MNHEY, CDR2 SVGAGI. The junction had 6 bases not matched to a gene; V was cut back by 6 bases and J by 3 bases. The CDR3 region has the DNA TGTGCCAGCAGAGATCCGGGACAGGGCTACGAGCAGTACTTC. The encoded protein is CASRDPGQGYEQYF.

V gene TRBV24-1 combines with J gene TRBJ2-3, with D maybe TRBD2 (5 bases). Germline CDR1 is KGHDR and CDR2 is SFDVKD. Trimming pared 4 bases from V and 0 bases from J, leaving 10 bases between. The CDR3 length is 15 residues. CDR3 in amino acids: CATSEGRTSTDTQYF. CDR3 in DNA: TGTGCCACCAGTGAGGGGAGAACTAGCACAGATACGCAGTATTTT.

The rearrangement joins TRBV6-1 to TRBJ2-4, with a possible D match to TRBD1 (8 bases). Per the germline V gene, CDR1 is MNHNS and CDR2 is SASEGT. V dropped 1 base and J dropped 0 bases, with 16 bases sitting between them. The CDR3 has 18 residues. The CDR3 sequence is CASSEVDRDYLAKNIQYF. The CDR3 coding sequence is TGTGCCAGCAGTGAAGTGGACAGGGACTACCTAGCCAAAAACATTCAGTACTTC.

The J gene is TRBJ2-5, the V gene TRBV5-1; 13 bases agree with TRBD2. The CDR3 consists of 15 residues. The germline CDR1 and CDR2 sequences are SGHRS and YFSETQ. J lost 4 bases, V lost 1 base, and 1 base had no gene match. Here the CDR3 DNA reads TGCGCCAGCAGCTTGAGACTAGCGGGAGGAGAGACCCAGTACTTC. This translates into CASSLRLAGGETQYF.

The V gene is TRBV5-4, the J gene TRBJ2-7, with a possible D match to TRBD2 (7 bases). V was cut by 2 bases and J by 2 bases, with 17 bases left in between. The CDR3 runs 16 residues. Germline CDR1 reads SGHNT; CDR2 reads YYREEE (reference sequence). CDR3 DNA sequence: TGTGCCAGCAGCTTTGCCGCCGGGGGGCGAGCCTACGAGCAGTACTTC. This encodes CASSFAAGGRAYEQYF.

This sequence joins TRBV25-1 and TRBJ2-3, with 7 bases aligning to TRBD2. Germline V lookup: CDR1 MGHDK, CDR2 SYGVNS. The CDR3 is 14 residues long. Unmatched junction bases numbered 6, after V lost 8 bases and J lost 1 base. CDR3 in amino acids: CASYLAARTDTQYF. CDR3 nucleotides: TGTGCCAGCTACCTAGCGGCCCGCACAGATACGCAGTATTTT.

This sequence joins TRBV12-5 and TRBJ1-1; D is ambiguous. The CDR3 totals 14 residues. Germline CDR1 and CDR2: LGHNT and FRNRAP. Trimming cost V 1 base and J 1 base, with 7 bases left between them. CDR3 bases: TGTGCTAGTGGTTTGGGGTCCGGGAACACTGAAGCTTTCTTT. This gives the protein CASGLGSGNTEAFF.

The chain combines TRBV29-1 with TRBJ2-4; 8 bases match TRBD2. Germline V lookup: CDR1 SQVTM, CDR2 ANQGSEA. Germline trimming cut 4 bases from V and 6 bases from J; bases unmatched to any gene: 5. The CDR3 has 13 residues. Written as DNA, the CDR3 is TGCAGCGTTGTCAGCGGGGGACTAAACATTCAGTACTTC. This sequence encodes CSVVSGGLNIQYF.

In its sample, this clone was seen once. J is TRBJ1-6 and V is TRBV2; 8 bases are a match to TRBD1. The CDR3 has 14 residues. Germline CDR1 SNHLY, CDR2 FYNNEI. The J segment lost 6 bases and the V segment lost 6 bases, leaving 4 bases of the junction unmatched. CDR3 nucleotide sequence: TGTGCCAGCAGCCGACAGGGGCTTAATTCACCCCTCCACTTT. This translates into CASSRQGLNSPLHF.

V gene TRBV24-1 combines with J gene TRBJ2-2, with 14 bases aligning to TRBD2. The CDR3 runs 21 residues. Germline CDR1 and CDR2: KGHDR and SFDVKD. J lost 7 bases, V lost 10 bases, and 25 bases had no gene match. Here the CDR3 DNA reads TGTGCCACTTCGCGCCGAAGAGGCTCCGGGGGACTAGCGGGAGAAGGCGGGGAGCTGTTTTTT. This codes for CATSRRRGSGGLAGEGGELFF.

V usage is TRBV28 and J usage is TRBJ2-2; TRBD2 matches at 9 bases. The CDR3 sequence is 15 residues long. CDR1 and CDR2 from the germline V gene are MDHEN and SYDVKM. Germline trimming cut 1 base from V and 5 bases from J; bases unmatched to any gene: 2. CDR3 in DNA: TGTGCCAGCAGTTTATATACTAGCGGGACCGGGGAGCTGTTTTTT. This gives the protein CASSLYTSGTGELFF.

This clone was detected only a few times. V is TRBV4-3 and J is TRBJ2-1; D is perhaps TRBD2 (6 bases). V lost 0 bases to trimming and J lost 1 base, with 10 bases between them. This CDR3 comprises 16 residues. CDR1 is LGHNA and CDR2 is YSLEER in the germline V gene. CDR3 protein: CASSQEGGISYNEQFF. CDR3 nucleotides: TGCGCCAGCAGCCAAGAGGGCGGGATATCCTACAATGAGCAGTTCTTC.

This sequence joins TRBV28 and TRBJ1-1; the match to TRBD1 covers 8 bases. The CDR3 has 13 residues. Unmatched junction bases numbered 5, after V lost 4 bases and J lost 7 bases. Germline values: CDR1 MDHEN, CDR2 SYDVKM. The CDR3 spells CASSSRGRGEAFF. CDR3 DNA sequence: TGTGCCAGCAGTTCCAGGGGGCGGGGTGAAGCTTTCTTT.

This clone is a singleton in its sample. This chain connects TRBV29-1 to TRBJ1-1; TRBD1 matches 7 bases. V gave up 6 bases and J gave up 2 bases; unmatched junction bases: 6. The CDR3 is 13 residues long. CDR1 is SQVTM and CDR2 is ANQGSEA in the germline V gene. CDR3 coding DNA: TGCAGCGTCCTCAGACAGGGTAACACTGAAGCTTTCTTT. Protein sequence: CSVLRQGNTEAFF.

The genes are TRBV4-2 and TRBJ1-2, with unresolved D. Germline V CDR1 and CDR2: LGHNA, YNFKEQ. V shed 1 base and J shed 8 bases, with 14 bases lying between them. The CDR3 is 14 amino acids. The CDR3 reads CASSQVGQEDGYTF. CDR3 nucleotides: TGTGCCAGCAGCCAAGTCGGGCAGGAGGACGGCTACACCTTC.

The chain is built from TRBV18 and TRBJ1-4, with TRBD1 identical over 7 bases. The CDR3 has 19 residues. Per germline, CDR1 KGHSH and CDR2 LQKENI. V dropped 3 bases and J dropped 0; count of bases not matched to a gene: 13. The CDR3 loop reads CASSPSPLTGISTNEKLFF. CDR3 nucleotide sequence: TGTGCCAGCTCACCCTCACCTTTGACAGGGATTTCAACTAATGAAAAACTGTTTTTT.

This clone was observed a single time. The chain links TRBV27 to TRBJ2-3; 12 bases line up with TRBD2. The CDR3 spans 16 residues. Trimming removed 5 bases from V and 4 bases from J; junction bases left unmatched: 7. The V gene's germline CDR1 is MNHEY and CDR2 SMNVEV (reference sequence). As DNA, the CDR3 is TGTGCCAGCAGTAGACTAGCGGGAGTTTTGGCAGATACGCAGTATTTT. Residues: CASSRLAGVLADTQYF.

The V and J genes are TRBV7-2 and TRBJ2-2; 8 nucleotides line up with TRBD1. Per germline, CDR1 SGHTA and CDR2 FQGNSA. CDR3 length equals 16 residues. Losses at the gene ends were 0 bases for V and 1 base for J; bases not matched to a gene: 1. The CDR3 sequence: CASSLAGTGNTGELFF. Written as DNA, the CDR3 is TGTGCCAGCAGCTTAGCTGGGACAGGGAACACCGGGGAGCTGTTTTTT.

The V call is TRBV18, the J call TRBJ1-6, with 7 bases that match TRBD1. CDR1 and CDR2 from the germline V gene are KGHSH and LQKENI. This CDR3 has 15 residues. The V gene end was trimmed by 5 bases and the J gene end by 3 bases; junction bases not matched to a gene: 4. CDR3: CASSATGDYNSPLHF. CDR3 nucleotide sequence: TGTGCCAGCTCAGCCACAGGGGACTATAATTCACCCCTCCACTTT.

V and J are TRBV9 and TRBJ2-3, with D hard to call. CDR3 length: 13 amino acids. Trimming shortened V by 0 bases and J by 6 bases, and 8 bases separated the two germline ends. The germline V gene has CDR1 SGDLS and CDR2 YYNGEE. CDR3 bases: TGTGCCAGCAGCGTAGGGTCCGGGGATACGCAGTATTTT. This gives the protein CASSVGSGDTQYF.

V is TRBV21-1 and J is TRBJ2-3; TRBD2 is taken as the D call from the table, unchecked against the DNA. TRBV21-1 constitutes a pseudogene. CDR3 length: 13 amino acids. CDR3 DNA: TGTGCCAGCAGCGGCCGGGGGGAGGATACGCAGTATTTT. It yields the protein CASSGRGEDTQYF.

V is TRBV4-1 and J is TRBJ1-4; D possibly corresponds to TRBD1 (5 bases). Germline V gene sequence: CDR1 MGHRA, CDR2 YSYEKL. This CDR3 has 16 amino acids. With 6 bases removed from V and 2 bases from J, the gap between germline ends came to 16 bases. The CDR3 sequence is CASRKGPDVTNEKLFF. CDR3 in DNA: TGCGCCAGCAGAAAGGGGCCGGACGTCACTAATGAAAAACTGTTTTTT.

This sequence joins TRBV15 and TRBJ2-5, with 7 bases matching TRBD1. The germline V gene has CDR1 LNHNV and CDR2 YYDKDF (reference sequence). V lost 0 bases and J lost 4; bases outside the gene matches: 5. There are 15 residues in the CDR3. As DNA, the CDR3 is TGTGCCACCAGCAGAGATCGTAGGGGGCGAGAGACCCAGTACTTC. It specifies CATSRDRRGRETQYF. Looking up the rest from reference TRBV15 and TRBJ2-5 gives the full variable domain: DAMVIQNPRYQVTQFGKPVTLSCSQTLNHNVMYWYQQKSSQAPKLLFHYYDKDFNNEADTPDNFQSRRPNTSFCFLDIRSPGLGDTAMYLCATSRDRRGRETQYFGPGTRLLVL.

V usage is TRBV3-1 (or the pseudogene TRBV3-2) and J usage is TRBJ1-2; 7 nucleotides align to TRBD1. Trimming removed 4 bases from V and 5 bases from J; junction bases left unmatched: 7. CDR1 and CDR2 (germline): LGHDT, YNNKEL (reference sequence). CDR3 length: 14 residues. CDR3: CASSPRQGIYGYTF. The DNA of the CDR3 is TGTGCCAGCAGCCCCCGACAGGGAATATATGGCTACACCTTC.

The chain couples TRBV6-1 to TRBJ2-7; 7 bases match TRBD1. The length of the CDR3 is 14 residues. The ends lost 1 base at V and 3 bases at J; junction bases unmatched: 3. Germline loops: CDR1 MNHNS, CDR2 SASEGT. The CDR3 reads CASSEGQGIYEQYF. For the CDR3, the DNA is TGTGCCAGCAGTGAAGGACAGGGTATCTACGAGCAGTACTTC.

This sequence joins TRBV6-5 and TRBJ2-3, with D possibly TRBD2 on 5 matching bases. Germline CDR1 and CDR2: MNHEY and SVGAGI. The V gene lost 8 bases and the J gene lost 6 bases, with 21 bases spanning the gap. The CDR3 loop spans 15 amino acids. The CDR3 sequence: CASVNLDNEGDTQYF. CDR3 coding DNA: TGTGCCAGCGTTAACCTTGACAATGAGGGTGATACGCAGTATTTT.